The 5 T cell receptor beta chains below come from one sample, sequenced in a study of blood T cell repertoires in COVID-19. The protocol was immunoSEQ multiplex PCR, while the TCRdb copy is restricted to in-frame clones and leaves out a portion. The sample has more than 85,000 clones; about 79% are singletons. The material sequenced was peripheral blood. The source of these receptors is a woman of 80 years or more with active or convalescent COVID-19.

The J gene is TRBJ2-7, the V gene TRBV6-5, with TRBD1 matching over 7 bases. With 11 bases clipped from V and 3 bases from J, the junction kept 16 bases outside the gene matches. CDR3 length: 15 amino acids. Germline assignment: CDR1 MNHEY and CDR2 SVGAGI. The CDR3 reads CASRNFRDSNYEQYF. In DNA, the CDR3 is TGTGCCTCCCGAAATTTTCGGGACAGTAACTACGAGCAGTACTTC.

The V and J genes are TRBV3-1 (or the pseudogene TRBV3-2) and TRBJ1-1; 8 positions agree with TRBD1. The CDR3 is made up of 16 amino acids. The V gene end was trimmed by 2 bases and the J gene end by 4 bases; junction bases not matched to a gene: 9. CDR1 LGHDT and CDR2 YNNKEL come from the germline V gene (reference sequence). The CDR3 DNA is TGTGCCAGCAGCCAACGAAGTACAGGGGGAGTCACTGAAGCTTTCTTT. This codes for CASSQRSTGGVTEAFF.

The chain has TRBV5-4 and TRBJ2-7; D not certain. Germline values: CDR1 SGHNT, CDR2 YYREEE (reference sequence). The V end lost 4 bases, the J end lost 5 bases, and 19 bases lay between the germline ends. The CDR3 extends over 15 amino acids. DNA of the CDR3: TGTGCCAGCAGCCCAATGATTGGAGCTTTGGACGAGCAGTACTTC. It is translated as CASSPMIGALDEQYF.

The rearrangement links TRBV7-9 to TRBJ2-5, with 12 bases lining up with TRBD2. The V gene end was trimmed by 3 bases and the J gene end by 5 bases; junction bases not matched to a gene: 4. The V gene's germline CDR1 is SEHNR and CDR2 FQNEAQ (reference sequence). This CDR3 is 15 amino acids long. The DNA for the CDR3 is TGTGCCAGCAGCTTGACTAGCGGGAGACGGGAGACCCAGTACTTC. As protein: CASSLTSGRRETQYF.

The V gene is TRBV9, the J gene TRBJ2-7; D is possibly TRBD1 (6 bases). Germline CDR1 reads SGDLS; CDR2 reads YYNGEE. Trimming removed 4 bases at V and 0 bases at J, with 17 bases between. The CDR3 is 16 amino acids. As DNA, the CDR3 is TGTGCCAGCAGCTCCCACCCTACAGGGCTCTCCTACGAGCAGTACTTC. This sequence encodes CASSSHPTGLSYEQYF.